The T cell receptor (beta chain) described here comes from a study of CD8+CD57+ T cells in acquired aplastic anemia. Study as a whole: DNA from sorted CD4+ and CD8+ cells averaged around 3.5 ug. Approximately 10 million reads were obtained on average for healthy donor CD4+ cells.

Study-wide results and limits: No significant difference in CD8+ Simpson's diversity was found between patients and controls. The same twenty-nine CD8+ CDR3 sequences occurred in patients and in controls.

In regard to this clonotype: The antigen is unknown. Relative to the germline gene, one junction end is altered; a read error may explain this.

Genomic DNA templated the TCR beta VDJ and CDR3 profiling. TCRdb analysed the reads with MiXCR anew, one entry per CDR3 protein. The sample yields around 150,000 distinct CDR3 sequences, roughly 47% seen once. The CDR3 loop spans 11 amino acids. This TCR was sampled from a human donor in good health. Sequenced sample: sorted CD4+, CD8+, or CD8+CD57+ T cells (not recorded which) from PBMCs. J is TRBJ2-7 and V is TRBV12-3 or TRBV12-4; 8 nucleotides match TRBD1. The CDR3, as DNA: TGTGCCAGCAGCCGCGACAGGGGACGGGACTTC. Translation gives CASSRDRGRDF.